The following is a T cell receptor (beta chain) sequence with its context. Here immunoSEQ multiplex PCR was the method, and the copy in TCRdb shows in-frame clones only, minus some. The sample records some 1.5 million clones, 95% to 99% being singletons. V gave up 2 bases and J gave up 5 bases; unmatched junction bases: 9. The CDR3 covers 16 residues. Looked up from germline, CDR1 is LNHDA and CDR2 is SQIVND (reference sequence). These data originate in a study of shared clonotypes between healthy human individuals. This TCR was recovered from a young man in good health. This chain connects TRBV19 to TRBJ1-2; 9 nucleotides align to TRBD1. Specimen: naive CD4+ T cells sorted from blood. The subset is: CD45RA+ positively selected. The CDR3 DNA is TGTGCCAGTAGTATACTAGGGACAGGGATGACTTATGGCTACACCTTC. This encodes CASSILGTGMTYGYTF.